The subject of this entry is one T cell receptor beta chain. This clonotype was seen a few times. Its antigen specificity is not known. No per-base quality is available; no much larger clone lies one base away. The data stem from a study of T cells after yellow fever vaccination (dated by TCRdb to the late 2010s). In terms of the full investigation: Libraries from fractions with low cell numbers were prepared with the SMART-Seq v4 Ultra Low Input RNA kit. To track T-cell clones before and after primary and booster YFV17D yellow fever vaccination, bulk TCR alpha and beta repertoires were sequenced longitudinally. Two healthy male donors, one aged 18 to 30 and one aged 30 to 39 years, were included in the cohort. Bulk PBMC replicates and cell subsets were isolated from blood drawn at multiple timepoints before and after both primary and secondary immunization. The study at large found these results: The study included only two donors, which limits how far the findings can be generalized. A small share of clonotypes occurred in both CD4 and CD8 compartments, likely arising from convergent recombination. FACS-sorted repertoires could contain abundant contaminating clonotypes from the bulk population, so computational filtering was required. The secondary T-cell response was found to be weaker but faster than the primary response, with a peak reached on day 5 rather than on day 15. After the booster, most clones that had expanded after primary vaccination were detected again (nearly 97% of CD4 and around nine tenths of CD8), suggesting broad maintenance of memory.

V loses 1 base, J loses 4 bases, and the germline ends lie 13 bases apart. Measured from the cysteine to the phenylalanine, the CDR3 is 15 residues long. Just the 45-base CDR3 DNA is kept, in frame starting at base 1. The germline V gene specifies KGHSH as CDR1 and LQKENI as CDR2. The treatment or condition label, as the study defines it: live attenuated yellow fever vaccine strain. Two biological replicates of bulk PBMCs were collected at each blood-draw timepoint. PBMCs were isolated from peripheral blood using a standard Ficoll-Paque protocol. TriZol was used to extract RNA from bulk PBMCs, from CD4 and CD8 fractions, and from dextramer-positive and dextramer-negative fractions. TCR cDNA was synthesized by 5'RACE template switching, which introduced a universal primer site and unique molecular identifiers. Priming for cDNA synthesis came from both the TCR alpha and TCR beta constant segments. Library amplification involved two PCR steps, and the second step added sample barcodes and sequencing adapters. Sequencing of libraries was done on Illumina HiSeq 2500 (2x100 bp) or NovaSeq (2x150 bp). The study's processing was this. MIGEC was used to demultiplex reads and collapse the reads into UMI consensus sequences, and MiXCR was used for V(D)J alignment. Clonotypes responding to the vaccine were identified with edgeR on replicate PBMC samples, with the criteria of FDR below 0.01 and a log2 fold change above 5 up to day 15. Bulk clonotypes were assigned CD4 or CD8 identity according to which sequenced CD4 or CD8 repertoire held them at higher abundance. In TCRdb, the public reads were trimmed at Q25 with fastp and aligned with MiXCR, with productive beta chains retained. Identical CDR3 protein sequences are pooled into one entry, listed with their most common genes and DNA. TCRdb's processing, not the authors' own work, is the source of the V and J calls. Present in this sample are 500,000 to 650,000 distinct CDR3 sequences, more than 9% of which were seen just once. The top ten constitute about 15% of the sample.

In this chain, TRBV18 is recombined with TRBJ2-5, with TRBD2 as a weak D call on 6 bases. The sequencing here drew on PBMCs, taken on the day of the yellow fever booster vaccination. This receptor was obtained from a man aged 30 to 39 who received the YFV17D yellow fever vaccine. This receptor carries the CDR3 CASSPLQLEGETQYF. The sequenced DNA is TGTGCCAGCTCACCACTACAGCTGGAGGGAGAGACCCAGTACTTC.